The 11 T cell receptor beta chains below all came from one sample that was sequenced in a study of shared clonotypes between healthy human individuals. Assay: immunoSEQ multiplex PCR; the TCRdb copy retains only in-frame clones and omits some. The sample gives some 2,000,000 clones, under 97% of which show up once; roughly 0.13% is in the top ten. Sequences were obtained from naive CD4+ T cells sorted from blood. Regarding subset: CD45RA+ positively selected. All receptors come from a man aged 18 to 30 in good health.

The rearrangement links TRBV18 to TRBJ2-7; D may be TRBD1 (6 bases). The CDR3 totals 12 residues. V lost 2 bases to trimming and J lost 6 bases, with 8 bases between them. Germline lookup yields CDR1 KGHSH and CDR2 LQKENI. CDR3 nucleotides: TGTGCCAGCTCACCAAAGGGGGTCGAGCAGTACTTC. Translating gives CASSPKGVEQYF.

This rearrangement joins TRBV10-3 to TRBJ2-1; 9 nucleotides match TRBD1. V trimming: 3 bases; J trimming: 8 bases; junction bases outside the gene matches: 11. The CDR3 runs to 16 residues. Germline CDR1 and CDR2: ENHRY and SYGVKD. The CDR3 loop is CAISDRQGGDRHEQFF. CDR3 DNA sequence: TGTGCCATCAGTGATCGACAGGGGGGCGATCGGCATGAGCAGTTCTTC.

This rearrangement joins TRBV5-1 to TRBJ2-3; D is perhaps TRBD2 (6 bases). Trimming took off 3 bases at V and 0 bases at J, with 14 bases between the two ends. The CDR3 consists of 16 residues. The V gene's germline CDR1 is SGHRS and CDR2 YFSETQ. The CDR3, as DNA: TGCGCCAGCAGCTGGGGAAGGACTACCAGCACAGATACGCAGTATTTT. Translated: CASSWGRTTSTDTQYF.

This clone was counted between two and nine times. This chain joins TRBV19 and TRBJ2-3; the match to TRBD2 covers 11 bases. Germline-derived CDR1 and CDR2 are LNHDA and SQIVND (reference sequence). V trimming: 6 bases; J trimming: 4 bases; junction bases outside the gene matches: 6. The CDR3 runs to 15 residues. This chain's CDR3 is CASRGPGLAADTQYF. Here the CDR3 DNA reads TGTGCCAGTAGAGGACCGGGACTAGCGGCAGATACGCAGTATTTT.

The rearrangement links TRBV6-1 to TRBJ1-2; D call uncertain. V dropped 8 bases and J dropped 8 bases, with 21 bases sitting between them. Germline V CDR1 and CDR2: MNHNS, SASEGT. This CDR3 contains 14 residues. DNA of the CDR3: TGTGCCAGCGAAGGTCAACGCCTTAGCCGGGGCTACACCTTC. It yields the protein CASEGQRLSRGYTF.

The V call is TRBV6-5, the J call TRBJ2-7, with D perhaps TRBD2 (5 bases). The CDR3 extends over 14 amino acids. Trimming took off 4 bases at V and 2 bases at J, with 12 bases between the two ends. Germline CDR1 is MNHEY and CDR2 is SVGAGI. The CDR3 DNA sequence: TGTGCCAGCAGTTCCGGCGGGCAGGCCTACGAGCAGTACTTC. It translates to CASSSGGQAYEQYF.

Details on this clone: This specimen includes other DNA sequences encoding the same CDR3. V is TRBV28 and J is TRBJ2-7; TRBD1 might be the D (6 bases). The CDR3 extends over 14 amino acids. Trimming left V 3 bases short and J 2 bases short, with 11 bases between. CDR1 is MDHEN, CDR2 SYDVKM, per germline. The CDR3 DNA follows: TGTGCCAGCAGTTTTTCACAGGGTACCTACGAGCAGTACTTC. Translation: CASSFSQGTYEQYF.

A single count supports this clone. Distinct nucleotide sequences in the sample also encode this CDR3. CDR3 coding DNA: TGTGCCAGTAGTATCGGACAGAGCTCTGGAAACACCATATATTTT. This encodes CASSIGQSSGNTIYF. The chain is built from TRBV19 and TRBJ1-3; a weak D match, TRBD1 (6 bases). This CDR3 has 15 amino acids. The germline CDR1 and CDR2 sequences are LNHDA and SQIVND (reference sequence). Trimming left V 3 bases short and J 0 bases short, with 9 bases between.

The genes are TRBV4-2 and TRBJ2-2; 9 positions agree with TRBD2. V was pared by 3 bases and J by 11 bases, with 10 bases of the junction left unmatched. Germline loops: CDR1 LGHNA, CDR2 YNFKEQ. This CDR3 is built from 15 residues. The CDR3 sequence is CASSQGAGGHVELFF. CDR3 DNA sequence: TGTGCCAGCAGCCAGGGGGCGGGGGGGCATGTTGAGCTGTTTTTT.

The chain joins TRBV6-1 to TRBJ2-7, with 9 nucleotides matching TRBD1. J was trimmed by 6 bases and V by 4 bases; bases with no gene match: 7. The germline V gene has CDR1 MNHNS and CDR2 SASEGT. The CDR3 runs to 14 residues. The CDR3 DNA sequence: TGTGCCAGCAGTGGACAGGGGGTAGAAGGCGAGCAGTACTTC. Translation: CASSGQGVEGEQYF.

This clone was picked up one time. The V gene is TRBV19, the J gene TRBJ2-6, with 9 bases matching TRBD1. This CDR3 spans 18 amino acids. V lost 5 bases and J lost 3; bases outside the gene matches: 11. Germline assignment: CDR1 LNHDA and CDR2 SQIVND (reference sequence). In DNA form, the CDR3 reads TGTGCCAGTAGTGCCCTCGACAGGGGGTTAGGTGGGGCCAACGTCCTGACTTTC. Residues: CASSALDRGLGGANVLTF.